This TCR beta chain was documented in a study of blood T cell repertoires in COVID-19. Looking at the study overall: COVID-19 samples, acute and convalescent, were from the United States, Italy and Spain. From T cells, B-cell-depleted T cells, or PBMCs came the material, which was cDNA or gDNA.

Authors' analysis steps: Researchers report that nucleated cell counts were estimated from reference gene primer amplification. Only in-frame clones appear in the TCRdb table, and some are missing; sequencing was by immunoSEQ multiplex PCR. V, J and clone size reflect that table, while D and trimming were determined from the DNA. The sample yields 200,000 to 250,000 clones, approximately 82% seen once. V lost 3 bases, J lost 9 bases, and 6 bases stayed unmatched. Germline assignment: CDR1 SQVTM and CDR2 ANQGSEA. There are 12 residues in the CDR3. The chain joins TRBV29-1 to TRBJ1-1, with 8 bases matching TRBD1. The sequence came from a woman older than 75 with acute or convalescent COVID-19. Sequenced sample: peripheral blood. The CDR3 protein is CSVDTGGHKAFF. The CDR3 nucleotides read TGCAGCGTTGACACAGGGGGACACAAAGCTTTCTTT.